The 21 T cell receptor beta chains given below trace back to one sample, sequenced in a study of blood T cell repertoires in COVID-19. Some clones are missing from TCRdb's copy, which holds only in-frame ones; the method was immunoSEQ multiplex PCR. The data show around 170,000 clones, around 88% seen once. The sample was peripheral blood. The receptors come from a woman aged 25 to 39 with acute or convalescent COVID-19.

The table lists this clone with a count of one. The gene calls are TRBV11-3 and TRBJ2-1; 9 nucleotides line up with TRBD2. Germline loops: CDR1 SGHNT, CDR2 YENEEA. CDR3 length: 15 residues. With 3 bases clipped from V and 8 bases from J, the junction kept 8 bases outside the gene matches. CDR3 nucleotides: TGTGCCAGCAGCTTTCTAGCGGGGAGGACCTATGAGCAGTTCTTC. Its translation is CASSFLAGRTYEQFF.

The chain couples TRBV10-2 to TRBJ2-1, with 14 bases aligning to TRBD2. V shed 4 bases, J shed 8 bases, and the junction held 7 bases outside the gene matches. The CDR3 has 16 residues. Per germline, CDR1 WSHSY and CDR2 SAAADI. The CDR3 DNA reads as TGCGCCAGCAGTGCCGCCGGGACTAGCGGGAGCTATGAGCAGTTCTTC. Translated, it gives CASSAAGTSGSYEQFF.

J is TRBJ2-2 and V is TRBV20-1, with 7 positions matching TRBD2. CDR1 and CDR2 from the germline V gene are DFQATT and SNEGSKA (reference sequence). Trimming removed 3 bases from V and 7 bases from J; junction bases left unmatched: 8. This CDR3 is 14 amino acids long. The chain's CDR3 is CSASRLGGGGELFF. Here the CDR3 DNA reads TGCAGTGCTAGTCGACTAGGCGGGGGCGGGGAGCTGTTTTTT.

The chain has TRBV5-1 and TRBJ2-5, with D possibly TRBD1 on 6 matching bases. CDR1 is SGHRS, CDR2 YFSETQ, per germline. This CDR3 region has 13 residues. V lost 5 bases to trimming and J lost 4 bases, with 12 bases between them. The CDR3 reads CASSRGRGETQYF. The CDR3 DNA follows: TGCGCCAGCAGTCGGGGCAGGGGAGAGACCCAGTACTTC.

This rearrangement joins TRBV28 to TRBJ2-5, with TRBD1 matching 7 bases. From germline, CDR1 is MDHEN and CDR2 SYDVKM. The CDR3 has 14 amino acids. V was pared by 1 base and J by 4 bases, with 3 bases of the junction left unmatched. The CDR3 sequence is CASSLLGGRETQYF. The CDR3 nucleotides are TGTGCCAGCAGTTTATTAGGGGGCCGAGAGACCCAGTACTTC.

The chain couples TRBV6-6 to TRBJ1-2; 9 bases agree with TRBD1. Germline assignment: CDR1 MNHNY and CDR2 SVGAGI (reference sequence). The V and J ends lost 0 bases and 6 bases, in that order; junction bases with no gene match: 2. The length of the CDR3 is 14 residues. CDR3 bases: TGTGCCAGCAGTTACTCCGGGACAGGGCATGGCTACACCTTC. Translated, it gives CASSYSGTGHGYTF.

This clone was seen once. The chain has TRBV5-4 and TRBJ2-7, with 9 nucleotides matching TRBD1. This CDR3 is 13 amino acids long. V was clipped by 5 bases and J by 5 bases; unmatched bases: 5. CDR1 and CDR2 from the germline V gene are SGHNT and YYREEE (reference sequence). The CDR3 loop reads CASRYWDRDEQYF. The CDR3 region has the DNA TGTGCCAGCAGATATTGGGACAGGGACGAGCAGTACTTC.

The sample holds a few counts of this clone. This chain joins TRBV6-5 and TRBJ2-6, with TRBD1 as a possible D gene (5 bases). The CDR3 loop spans 15 amino acids. Per germline, CDR1 MNHEY and CDR2 SVGAGI. The V gene lost 10 bases and the J gene lost 3 bases, with 16 bases spanning the gap. This CDR3 is CAIRAEVFGANVLTF. Here the CDR3 DNA reads TGTGCCATCAGGGCCGAGGTATTTGGGGCCAACGTCCTGACTTTC.

This sequence joins TRBV5-4 and TRBJ2-7; 7 bases map to TRBD2. The CDR3 sequence is 14 residues long. CDR1 and CDR2 (germline): SGHNT, YYREEE (reference sequence). V lost 0 bases, J lost 3 bases, and 3 bases stayed unmatched. In nucleotides, the CDR3 is TGTGCCAGCAGCTTGGCCGGGGGGAACTACGAGCAGTACTTC. It is translated as CASSLAGGNYEQYF.

This clone was seen a handful of times. This sequence joins TRBV4-1 and TRBJ1-6; D perhaps matches TRBD1 (5 bases). Germline lookup yields CDR1 MGHRA and CDR2 YSYEKL. The V end lost 1 base, the J end lost 9 bases, and 19 bases lay between the germline ends. This CDR3 has 17 residues. CDR3 amino acids: CASSQVKSDQGGSPLHF. The CDR3 DNA sequence: TGCGCCAGCAGCCAAGTTAAGTCGGACCAGGGAGGTTCACCCCTCCACTTT.

This clone was recorded a few times. The chain joins TRBV10-3 to TRBJ2-1, with D perhaps TRBD2 (5 bases). Trimming removed 2 bases from V and 8 bases from J, with 16 bases in between. CDR1 and CDR2 from the germline V gene are ENHRY and SYGVKD. The CDR3 runs to 15 residues. Written as DNA, the CDR3 is TGTGCCATCAGTGAGGGAACTAGAAGGGTCGATGAGCAGTTCTTC. Translating gives CAISEGTRRVDEQFF.

V usage is TRBV7-8 and J usage is TRBJ2-5, with D perhaps matching TRBD2 (6 bases). Germline V gives CDR1 SGHVS, CDR2 FQNEAQ. CDR3 length: 15 residues. Trimming cost V 4 bases and J 5 bases, with 17 bases left between them. For the CDR3, the DNA is TGTGCCAGCAGCTGGGGGAGCGGGCTGAGGGAGACCCAGTACTTC. This codes for CASSWGSGLRETQYF.

The chain has TRBV7-8 and TRBJ2-7; the D gene is possibly TRBD2 (6 bases). Germline CDR1 reads SGHVS; CDR2 reads FQNEAQ. This CDR3 comprises 16 residues. Trimming removed 3 bases from V and 2 bases from J, with 17 bases in between. The CDR3 sequence: CASSFGAVADPYEQYF. The CDR3 DNA follows: TGTGCCAGCAGCTTCGGGGCGGTAGCGGACCCCTACGAGCAGTACTTC. Full variable domain (outside the CDR3, taken from reference TRBV7-8 and TRBJ2-7): GAGVSQSPRYKVAKRGQDVALRCDPISGHVSLFWYQQALGQGPEFLTYFQNEAQLDKSGLPSDRFFAERPEGSVSTLKIQRTQQEDSAVYLCASSFGAVADPYEQYFGPGTRLTVT.

The V call is TRBV19, the J call TRBJ2-6; D is uncertain. Trimming cost V 4 bases and J 1 base, with 2 bases left between them. The CDR3 is 13 amino acids. Germline V CDR1 and CDR2: LNHDA, SQIVND (reference sequence). CDR3 region: CASSTSGANVLTF. The CDR3 DNA reads TGTGCCAGTAGTACTTCTGGGGCCAACGTCCTGACTTTC.

The gene calls are TRBV30 and TRBJ1-2, with 9 positions matching TRBD1. Looked up from germline, CDR1 is GTSNPN and CDR2 is SVGIG (reference sequence). The CDR3 is made up of 14 amino acids. The V gene end was trimmed by 4 bases and the J gene end by 5 bases; junction bases not matched to a gene: 8. The CDR3 spells CAWKVEGTGYGYTF. The CDR3 DNA follows: TGTGCCTGGAAAGTCGAGGGGACAGGGTATGGCTACACCTTC.

The V gene is TRBV19, the J gene TRBJ1-1; no clear D. The CDR3 extends over 14 amino acids. CDR1 LNHDA and CDR2 SQIVND come from the germline V gene (reference sequence). V lost 0 bases to trimming and J lost 1 base, with 6 bases between them. CDR3 in DNA: TGTGCCAGTAGTATAGATCGTTGGAACACTGAAGCTTTCTTT. This encodes CASSIDRWNTEAFF.

The V and J genes are TRBV16 and TRBJ2-7; D gene unclear. The CDR3 spans 13 residues. Per germline, CDR1 KGHSY and CDR2 FQNENV. V was cut by 0 bases and J by 2 bases, with 5 bases left in between. CDR3 sequence: CASSQSRPYEQYF. The CDR3 region has the DNA TGTGCCAGCAGCCAATCGAGGCCCTACGAGCAGTACTTC.

V is TRBV20-1 and J is TRBJ2-3; D unresolved. Germline CDR1 is DFQATT and CDR2 is SNEGSKA (reference sequence). The CDR3 consists of 11 residues. V shed 4 bases and J shed 7 bases, with 9 bases lying between them. This CDR3 reads CSATGLNTQYF. DNA for the CDR3: TGCAGTGCTACTGGTCTAAATACGCAGTATTTT.

V is TRBV28 and J is TRBJ1-1; D uncertain. Germline V gene sequence: CDR1 MDHEN, CDR2 SYDVKM. This CDR3 is 14 amino acids long. Trimming removed 5 bases at V and 1 base at J, with 11 bases between. CDR3 residues: CASSAPGENTEAFF. In nucleotides, the CDR3 is TGTGCCAGCAGTGCCCCCGGGGAGAACACTGAAGCTTTCTTT.

This clone was seen only once. The chain combines TRBV6-1 with TRBJ1-1; a weak D match, TRBD1 (5 bases). With 1 base removed from V and 8 bases from J, the gap between germline ends came to 11 bases. This CDR3 has 13 residues. The germline gives CDR1 MNHNS, CDR2 SASEGT. The CDR3 spells CASSEGQNLEAFF. CDR3 DNA sequence: TGTGCCAGCAGTGAAGGACAGAATTTGGAAGCTTTCTTT.

The chain links TRBV11-2 to TRBJ1-3, with D unresolved. The CDR3 loop spans 13 amino acids. Trimming removed 1 base from V and 8 bases from J, with 9 bases in between. Germline V CDR1 and CDR2: SGHAT, FQNNGV. CDR3 protein: CASSLGLRDTIYF. The CDR3 region has the DNA TGTGCCAGCAGCTTAGGTCTTAGAGACACCATATATTTT.